This TCR beta chain was recovered during a study of blood T cell repertoires in COVID-19. As regards this clone: Different DNA sequences within this sample yield the same CDR3.

Germline CDR1 LNHDA, CDR2 SQIVND (reference sequence). CDR3 length equals 15 residues. V lost 1 base and J lost 0, with 9 bases in between. The table came from immunoSEQ multiplex PCR; TCRdb's copy has only in-frame clones and leaves some out. This sample has roughly 230,000 clones, with about 86% found just once. The sample was PBMCs or T cells enriched from blood (not recorded which). The chain recombines TRBV19 with TRBJ1-1; D perhaps matches TRBD1 (6 bases). This receptor was identified in a man aged 50-59 years who had recovered from COVID-19. The DNA of the CDR3 is TGTGCCAGTAGTATAGGACAGGTTATGAACACTGAAGCTTTCTTT. Translating gives CASSIGQVMNTEAFF.